This T cell receptor (beta chain) was sequenced in a study of read filtering for tumor transcriptome and immune sequencing. Germline assignment: CDR1 SNHLY and CDR2 FYNNEI. Trimming pared 6 bases from V and 0 bases from J, leaving 15 bases between. The CDR3 spans 16 residues. This clonotype was seen many times. This library used about 400 ng RNA and molecular barcoded adaptors spanning alpha/delta and beta/gamma chains. Via MiXCR, TCRdb re-called the reads, giving one row per CDR3 protein. There are about 130,000 distinct CDR3 sequences in the sample; approximately 13% occur only once, and 7.5% to 9.5% lies in the top ten.

The chain combines TRBV2 with TRBJ2-1; D call uncertain. This TCR was sampled from a donor at least 40 years old with multiple myeloma. Material: a population of CD138-negative cells sorted from bone marrow. The CDR3 loop reads CASRFPGPSSYNEQFF. Here the CDR3 DNA reads TGTGCCAGCAGGTTCCCTGGCCCTAGCTCCTACAATGAGCAGTTCTTC.